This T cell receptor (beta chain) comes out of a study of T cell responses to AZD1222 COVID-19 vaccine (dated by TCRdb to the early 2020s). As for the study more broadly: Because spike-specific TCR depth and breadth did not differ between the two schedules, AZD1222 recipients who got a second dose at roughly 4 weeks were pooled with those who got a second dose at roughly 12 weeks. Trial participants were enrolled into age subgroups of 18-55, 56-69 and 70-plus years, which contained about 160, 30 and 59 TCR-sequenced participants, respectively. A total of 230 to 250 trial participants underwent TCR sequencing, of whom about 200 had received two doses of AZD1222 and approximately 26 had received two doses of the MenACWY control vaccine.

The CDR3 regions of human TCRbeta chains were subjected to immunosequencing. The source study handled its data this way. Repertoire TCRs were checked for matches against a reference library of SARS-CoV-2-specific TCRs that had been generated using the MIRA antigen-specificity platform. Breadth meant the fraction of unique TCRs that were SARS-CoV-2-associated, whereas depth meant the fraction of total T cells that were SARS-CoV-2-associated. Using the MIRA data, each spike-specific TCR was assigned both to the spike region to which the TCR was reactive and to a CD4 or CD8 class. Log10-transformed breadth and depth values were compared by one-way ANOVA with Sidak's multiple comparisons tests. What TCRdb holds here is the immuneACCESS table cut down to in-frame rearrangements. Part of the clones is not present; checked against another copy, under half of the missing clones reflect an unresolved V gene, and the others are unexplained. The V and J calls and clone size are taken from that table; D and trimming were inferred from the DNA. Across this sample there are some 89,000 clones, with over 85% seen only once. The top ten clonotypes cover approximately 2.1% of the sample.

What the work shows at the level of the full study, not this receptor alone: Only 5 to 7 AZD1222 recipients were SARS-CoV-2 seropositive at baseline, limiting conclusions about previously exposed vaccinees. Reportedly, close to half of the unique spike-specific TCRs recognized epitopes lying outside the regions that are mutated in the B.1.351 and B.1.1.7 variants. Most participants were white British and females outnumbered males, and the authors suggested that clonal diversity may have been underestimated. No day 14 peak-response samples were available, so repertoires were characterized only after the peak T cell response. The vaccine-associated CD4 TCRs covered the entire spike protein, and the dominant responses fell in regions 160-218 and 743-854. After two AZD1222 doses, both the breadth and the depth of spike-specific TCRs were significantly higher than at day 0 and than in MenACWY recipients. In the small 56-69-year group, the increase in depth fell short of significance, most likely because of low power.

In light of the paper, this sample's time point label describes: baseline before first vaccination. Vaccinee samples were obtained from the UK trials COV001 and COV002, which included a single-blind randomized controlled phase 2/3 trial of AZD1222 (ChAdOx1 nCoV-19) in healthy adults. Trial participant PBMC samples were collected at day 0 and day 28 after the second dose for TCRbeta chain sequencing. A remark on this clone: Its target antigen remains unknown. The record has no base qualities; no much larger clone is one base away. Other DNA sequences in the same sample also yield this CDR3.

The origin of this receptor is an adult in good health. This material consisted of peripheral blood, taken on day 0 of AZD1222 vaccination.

The CDR3 region has the sequence CASSIPNQPQHF. The DNA sequence is given as TGTGCCAGTAGTATCCCGAATCAGCCCCAGCATTTT. The chain uses TRBV19 and TRBJ1-5; no D segment can be confidently identified. The CDR3 runs 12 amino acids, cysteine and phenylalanine included. The read is trimmed to its CDR3 DNA, 36 bases read in frame from base 1. CDR1 LNHDA and CDR2 SQIVND were looked up in the germline V gene (reference sequence). V sheds 3 bases and J sheds 4 bases, leaving 4 bases between their ends.